These T cell receptor beta chains were read from a single sample in a study of T cell changes during pregnancy in multiple sclerosis. The method was immunoSEQ multiplex PCR; TCRdb's version includes in-frame clones alone and lacks a portion of them. The sample has fewer than 50,000 clones, around 91% seen once. Sequencing used CD8+ T cells from peripheral blood mononuclear cells, obtained in the first trimester of pregnancy. The receptors derive from a female donor with multiple sclerosis, enrolled in a pregnancy study. The CDR3 runs from the conserved cysteine through the conserved F or W. A D gene is named only where the DNA matches it firmly. Rows give clone size only sometimes, using once, few, many, or a class for an expanded clone.

NA | 16 | TRBJ1-4 | TRBV5-6 | NA | TGTGCCAGCAGCTTTTGGACAAGTGCAACTAATGAAAAACTGTTTTTT | CASSFWTSATNEKLFF
NA | 14 | TRBJ2-7 | TRBV29-1 | NA | TGCAGCGTTGAAGGGGTCGCGGGACCCTACGAGCAGTACTTC | CSVEGVAGPYEQYF
NA | 20 | TRBJ2-5 | TRBV5-1 | TRBD2 | TGCGCCAGCACCTCTCGGGGACTAGCGGGAGGAAGTGGGTACCAAGAGACCCAGTACTTC | CASTSRGLAGGSGYQETQYF
NA | 14 | TRBJ2-7 | TRBV25-1 | TRBD1 | TGTGCCAGCAGGGAATGGACAGGGTTAAACGAGCAGTACTTC | CASREWTGLNEQYF
NA | 18 | TRBJ1-2 | TRBV7-8 | NA | TGTGCCAGCAGCTTATTAGAGGAACCCGCAGGGCATAACTATGGCTACACCTTC | CASSLLEEPAGHNYGYTF
NA | 16 | TRBJ2-3 | TRBV27 | NA | TGTGCCAGCAGCCTCGTTCCGGGTCGGTGGGTAGATACGCAGTATTTT | CASSLVPGRWVDTQYF
NA | 18 | TRBJ2-3 | TRBV7-9 | TRBD2 | TGTGCCAGCAGCTTCCCCTGGGGACTAGCGGGGCCCACAGATACGCAGTATTTT | CASSFPWGLAGPTDTQYF
NA | 16 | TRBJ2-5 | TRBV25-1 | NA | TGTGCCAGCAGTCAGTATGGTAGCGGCTACCAAGAGACCCAGTACTTC | CASSQYGSGYQETQYF
NA | 15 | TRBJ1-5 | TRBV6-5 | NA | TGTGCCAGCAGTTACTCGCGGGGGAGCAATCAGCCCCAGCATTTT | CASSYSRGSNQPQHF
NA | 16 | TRBJ2-6 | TRBV10-3 | TRBD1 | TGTGCCATCAGTGAGCCAGGACAGGGAGGGGCCAACGTCCTGACTTTC | CAISEPGQGGANVLTF
NA | 15 | TRBJ1-1 | TRBV7-9 | NA | TGTGCCAGCAGCGCTCCAGGGGTTTTGTTCACTGAAGCTTTCTTT | CASSAPGVLFTEAFF
few | 14 | TRBJ1-1 | TRBV5-1 | NA | TGCGCCAGCGTGGATCGGGAGATATCAGATGAAGCTTTCTTT | CASVDREISDEAFF
NA | 16 | TRBJ1-1 | TRBV28 | TRBD1 | TGTGCCAGCACTAATTTTAAGGGGGCGCTTAACACTGAAGCTTTCTTT | CASTNFKGALNTEAFF
NA | 15 | TRBJ2-5 | TRBV6-5 | TRBD1 | TGTGCCAGCAGGAGGACAGGGTATTTTCAAGAGACCCAGTACTTC | CASRRTGYFQETQYF
NA | 14 | TRBJ1-2 | TRBV30 | TRBD1 | TGTGCCTGGAGTACCCCGGACAGGCACTATGGCTACACCTTC | CAWSTPDRHYGYTF
once | 15 | TRBJ1-1 | TRBV12-5 | TRBD1 | TGTGCTAGTGGTAGGGACAGGGTGGGGAACACTGAAGCTTTCTTT | CASGRDRVGNTEAFF
NA | 12 | TRBJ1-6 | TRBV25-1 | NA | TGTGCCAGCAGTCCCCGGAATTCACCCCTCCACTTT | CASSPRNSPLHF
NA | 12 | TRBJ2-7 | TRBV27 | TRBD1 | TGTGCCACTGGACAGGTAATCTACGAGCAGTACTTC | CATGQVIYEQYF
NA | 18 | TRBJ2-6 | TRBV2 | TRBD1 | TGTGCCAGCACCCACCGGGACAGGGGGTTATATGGGGCCAACGTCCTGACTTTC | CASTHRDRGLYGANVLTF
NA | 13 | TRBJ1-1 | TRBV5-6 | NA | TGTGCCAGCAGCTTGGGCGGGGGCACTGAAGCTTTCTTT | CASSLGGGTEAFF
once | 13 | TRBJ2-1 | TRBV2 | NA | TGTGCCAATCCGAAGAGGCCCTACAATGAGCAGTTCTTC | CANPKRPYNEQFF
NA | 14 | TRBJ2-2 | TRBV6-4 | NA | TGTGCCAGCAGTGATAGACAGGAGACCGGGGAGCTGTTTTTT | CASSDRQETGELFF
NA | 16 | TRBJ2-6 | TRBV19 | NA | TGTGCCAGTAGTGCGCTGACACTTTCTGGGGCCAACGTCCTGACTTTC | CASSALTLSGANVLTF
NA | 15 | TRBJ2-3 | TRBV7-9 | TRBD1 | TGTGCCAGCAGCCCATTGCCTTGGGACAGAGATACGCAGTATTTT | CASSPLPWDRDTQYF
NA | 12 | TRBJ2-5 | TRBV30 | TRBD2 | TGTGCCTGGTTGGAGCGGGGAGAGACCCAGTACTTC | CAWLERGETQYF
NA | 17 | TRBJ1-1 | TRBV5-1 | TRBD1 | TGCGCCAGCATGAACCGGGACAGGGGACGTATTAACACTGAAGCTTTCTTT | CASMNRDRGRINTEAFF
NA | 14 | TRBJ1-3 | TRBV4-3 | NA | TGCGCCAGCAGCCAAGGGCAGGCGACGGAAACCATATATTTT | CASSQGQATETIYF
NA | 19 | TRBJ2-1 | TRBV7-3 | TRBD2 | TGTGCCAGCAGCCCCGTATCGTTCCTAGCGGGGGGGCCAAGGGATGAGCAGTTCTTC | CASSPVSFLAGGPRDEQFF
once | 16 | TRBJ2-1 | TRBV9 | TRBD2 | TGTGCCAGCAGTCCCTTAGCGGGAGGGGGCTACAATGAGCAGTTCTTC | CASSPLAGGGYNEQFF
NA | 16 | TRBJ2-3 | TRBV4-3 | NA | TGCGCCAGCAGCCAAGATGACTTGACTGGCAGTGATACGCAGTATTTT | CASSQDDLTGSDTQYF
NA | 15 | TRBJ2-1 | TRBV11-2 | NA | TGTGCCAGCAGCTTCTCCAGCGGCCCCTACAATGAGCAGTTCTTC | CASSFSSGPYNEQFF
NA | 12 | TRBJ2-7 | TRBV29-1 | TRBD2 | TGCAGCGCTAGCGGGTACTCCTACGAGCAGTACTTC | CSASGYSYEQYF
NA | 15 | TRBJ1-2 | TRBV27 | TRBD1 | TGTGCCAGCAGTTCCTGGACAGGGGAAAACTATGGCTACACCTTC | CASSSWTGENYGYTF
NA | 16 | TRBJ2-1 | TRBV18 | NA | TGTGCCAGCTCACCAAAGGAGGGGAGCTCCTACAATGAGCAGTTCTTC | CASSPKEGSSYNEQFF
once | 17 | TRBJ1-5 | TRBV6-1 | NA | TGTGCCAGCAGTGGTCAGAGGGGGGGAGGGCGCAATCAGCCCCAGCATTTT | CASSGQRGGGRNQPQHF
NA | 16 | TRBJ1-4 | TRBV7-9 | NA | TGTGCCAGCAGCTTAGCCGACGGAGCAACTAATGAAAAACTGTTTTTT | CASSLADGATNEKLFF
NA | 14 | TRBJ2-3 | TRBV7-2 | TRBD2 | TGTGCCAGCAGCCCCGGGAGGGCCCCAGATACGCAGTATTTT | CASSPGRAPDTQYF
once | 18 | TRBJ2-3 | TRBV7-6 | NA | TGTGCCAGCACCGAGATTGAGGGGCGGGAAAGGGCGGCAGATACGCAGTATTTT | CASTEIEGRERAADTQYF
few | 18 | TRBJ2-1 | TRBV19 | TRBD2 | TGTGCCAGTAGTAACAGGACTAGCGGGAGGGCCACCTACAATGAGCAGTTCTTC | CASSNRTSGRATYNEQFF
once | 15 | TRBJ2-7 | TRBV14 | NA | TGTGCCAGCAGCCAAGAAAACTACCGGGCCTACGAGCAGTACTTC | CASSQENYRAYEQYF
NA | 16 | TRBJ2-1 | TRBV7-7 | NA | TGTGCCAGCAGCTTAGTCTTGCCGAGCTCCTACAATGAGCAGTTCTTC | CASSLVLPSSYNEQFF
NA | 16 | TRBJ2-1 | TRBV29-1 | TRBD1 | TGCAGCGTTGAAGGGACAGACAGGGACCTTTCGCATGAGCAGTTCTTC | CSVEGTDRDLSHEQFF
NA | 13 | TRBJ1-6 | TRBV2 | NA | TGTGCCAGCAGCGTGGGGCACAATTCACCCCTCCACTTT | CASSVGHNSPLHF
NA | 15 | TRBJ2-2 | TRBV28 | TRBD2 | TGTGCCAGCAGTCGTAGCGGGTCGGGGACCGGGGAGCTGTTTTTT | CASSRSGSGTGELFF